The present TCR beta chain was sequenced within a study of blood T cell repertoires in COVID-19. Study information: Samples representing acute and convalescent COVID-19 were sourced from the United States, Italy and Spain. From T cells, B-cell-depleted T cells, or PBMCs came the material, which was cDNA or gDNA.

In the study's own analysis: Reference gene primer amplification gave estimated nucleated cell counts. Clones were sequenced by immunoSEQ multiplex PCR, and TCRdb holds only the in-frame ones, with some missing. The V and J calls and clone size are taken from that table; D and trimming were inferred from the DNA. The table has 150,000 to 190,000 clones, roughly 81% seen once. Patients at the Seattle site were enrolled during active infection and followed longitudinally. The CDR3 is 17 residues long. Per germline, CDR1 SGHRS and CDR2 YFSETQ. V lost 6 bases, J lost 0 bases, and 13 bases stayed unmatched.

This sequence was found in a woman aged 55-70 years with COVID-19, enrolled during active disease. V gene TRBV5-1 combines with J gene TRBJ2-3; TRBD1 agrees at 7 bases. The sample consisted of peripheral blood. CDR3 sequence (DNA): TGCGCCAGCACTCCCCACGAGGGGGCCCTGAGCACAGATACGCAGTATTTT. Protein product: CASTPHEGALSTDTQYF.